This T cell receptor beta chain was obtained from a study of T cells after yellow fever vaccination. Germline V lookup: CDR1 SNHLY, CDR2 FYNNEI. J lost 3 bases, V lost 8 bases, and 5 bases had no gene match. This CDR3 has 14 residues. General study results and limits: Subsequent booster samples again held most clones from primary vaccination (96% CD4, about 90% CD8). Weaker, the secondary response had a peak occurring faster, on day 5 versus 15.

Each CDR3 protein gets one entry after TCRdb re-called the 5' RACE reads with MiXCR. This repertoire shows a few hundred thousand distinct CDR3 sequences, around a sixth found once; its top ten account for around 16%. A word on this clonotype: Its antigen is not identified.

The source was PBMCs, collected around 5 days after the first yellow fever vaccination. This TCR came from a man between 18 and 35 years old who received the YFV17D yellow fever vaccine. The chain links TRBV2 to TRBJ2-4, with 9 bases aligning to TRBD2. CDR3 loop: CASGGLALKNIQYF. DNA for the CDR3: TGTGCCAGCGGGGGACTAGCCCTCAAAAACATTCAGTACTTC.